This paragraph covers one T cell receptor (beta chain) sequence. This entry belongs to a study of blood T cell repertoires in COVID-19. Per the study methods: Amplification from reference gene primers served as the basis for estimated nucleated cell counts. The repertoire was sequenced with immunoSEQ multiplex PCR; TCRdb's copy has only in-frame clones and lacks some. The D gene and trimming were derived from the DNA, and the V and J assignments and clone size from that table. The data contain 200,000 to 250,000 clones, about nine tenths of them singletons. Germline V gives CDR1 LNHDA, CDR2 SQIVND (reference sequence). The CDR3 loop spans 15 amino acids. V lost 5 bases and J 1 base, leaving 14 bases between the germline ends.

This TCR derives from a man aged 25 to 40 with COVID-19, enrolled during active disease. Sequencing was performed on peripheral blood. J is TRBJ1-1 and V is TRBV19; D unresolved. The CDR3 DNA reads as TGTGCCAGTAGTCCCCCTTCGACGGGGAACACTGAAGCTTTCTTT. Protein: CASSPPSTGNTEAFF. Supplemented by reference TRBV19 and TRBJ1-1, the full variable domain reads DGGITQSPKYLFRKEGQNVTLSCEQNLNHDAMYWYRQDPGQGLRLIYYSQIVNDFQKGDIAEGYSVSREKKESFPLTVTSAQKNPTAFYLCASSPPSTGNTEAFFGQGTRLTVV.